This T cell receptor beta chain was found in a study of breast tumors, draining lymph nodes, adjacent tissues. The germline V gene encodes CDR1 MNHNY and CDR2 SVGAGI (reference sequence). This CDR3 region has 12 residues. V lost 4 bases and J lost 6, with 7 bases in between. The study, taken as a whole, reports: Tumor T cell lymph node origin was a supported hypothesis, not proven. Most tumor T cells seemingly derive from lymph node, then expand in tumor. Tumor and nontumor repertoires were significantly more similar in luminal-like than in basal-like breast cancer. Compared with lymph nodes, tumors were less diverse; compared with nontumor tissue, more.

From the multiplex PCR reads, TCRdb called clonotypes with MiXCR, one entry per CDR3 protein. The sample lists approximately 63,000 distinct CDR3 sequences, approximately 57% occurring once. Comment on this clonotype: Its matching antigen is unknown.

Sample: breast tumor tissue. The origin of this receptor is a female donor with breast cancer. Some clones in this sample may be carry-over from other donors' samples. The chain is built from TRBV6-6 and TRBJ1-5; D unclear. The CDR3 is CASSFVGQPQHF. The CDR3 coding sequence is TGTGCCAGCAGTTTCGTGGGTCAGCCCCAGCATTTT.